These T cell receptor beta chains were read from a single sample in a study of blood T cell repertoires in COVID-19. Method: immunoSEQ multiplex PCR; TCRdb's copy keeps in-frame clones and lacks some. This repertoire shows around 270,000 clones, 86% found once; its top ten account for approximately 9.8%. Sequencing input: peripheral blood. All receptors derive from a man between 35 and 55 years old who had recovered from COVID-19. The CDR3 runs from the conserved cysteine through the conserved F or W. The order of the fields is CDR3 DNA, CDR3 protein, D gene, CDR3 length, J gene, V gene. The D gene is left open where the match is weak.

TGCGCCAGCAGCCAAGAGATTAGCGGGGCGGCGAACACCGGGGAGCTGTTTTTT	CASSQEISGAANTGELFF	TRBD2	18	TRBJ2-2	TRBV4-3
TGTGCCAGCAGCTTATACGACAGAGAAGAGACCCAGTACTTC	CASSLYDREETQYF	-	14	TRBJ2-5	TRBV7-2
TGCGCCAGCAGCCAAGCTACCGGGACAGGGACCGAAAAACTGTTTTTT	CASSQATGTGTEKLFF	TRBD1	16	TRBJ1-4	TRBV4-3
TGTGTCAGCACCCAAAGGGGACAGGGCCGGAACCAAGAGACCCAGTACTTC	CVSTQRGQGRNQETQYF	TRBD1	17	TRBJ2-5	TRBV7-8
TGTGCCAGCAGCTTAGGACAGGGGCCTAACTATGGCTACACCTTC	CASSLGQGPNYGYTF	TRBD1	15	TRBJ1-2	TRBV9
TGCGCCAGCAGTGCGCTGGGACTAGCGATTGGAGGCTTGGGGGAGCAGTACTTC	CASSALGLAIGGLGEQYF	TRBD2	18	TRBJ2-7	TRBV10-1
TGCGCCAGCCAGAGGACAGATGCCTACGAGCAGTACTTC	CASQRTDAYEQYF	-	13	TRBJ2-7	TRBV10-2
TGTGCCACCAGCACCATCTATGGCTACACCTTC	CATSTIYGYTF	-	11	TRBJ1-2	TRBV15
TGTGCCATCAGTGAGTCCTCCCGGGGCTATGGCTACACCTTC	CAISESSRGYGYTF	-	14	TRBJ1-2	TRBV10-3
TGTGCCAGTAAACTTTCTAGCACAGATACGCAGTATTTT	CASKLSSTDTQYF	-	13	TRBJ2-3	TRBV6-5
TGTGCCAGCATCCCAGGGAACCCTAGCACAGATACGCAGTATTTT	CASIPGNPSTDTQYF	-	15	TRBJ2-3	TRBV5-4
TGTGCCAGCAGTTCTTCAGATCTGATCTCCTCCGAGCAGTACTTC	CASSSSDLISSEQYF	-	15	TRBJ2-7	TRBV27
TGTGCCAGCAGTTACGAGCCGCGCTGGGAGCAGTTCTTC	CASSYEPRWEQFF	-	13	TRBJ2-1	TRBV6-2/TRBV6-3